This T cell receptor beta chain was retrieved from a study of blood T cell repertoires in COVID-19. Study details: COVID-19 samples collected from the United States, Italy and Spain covered acute and convalescent phases. The cDNA or gDNA used as material had been derived from T cells, B-cell-depleted T cells, or PBMCs.

While infection was still active, Seattle patients were enrolled and then followed longitudinally. In the original processing: Amplification of reference gene primers was used by the study to estimate nucleated cell counts. Repertoires were generated with immunoSEQ multiplex PCR, while TCRdb's copy carries only in-frame clones and drops some. The V and J calls and clone size were taken over from that table, and D and trimming were inferred from the DNA. The sample has about 130,000 clones, approximately 89% seen once. Deletions cut 3 bases from V and 1 base from J, with 15 bases between. The germline V gene encodes CDR1 LNHDA and CDR2 SQIVND (reference sequence). The CDR3 loop spans 16 amino acids.

The sample taken for sequencing was peripheral blood. This sequence was found in a woman older than 75 with COVID-19, enrolled during active disease. This chain links TRBV19 with TRBJ1-2; the D gene is possibly TRBD1 (5 bases). CDR3 loop: CASSMGGFGVNYGYTF. The CDR3 coding sequence is TGTGCCAGTAGTATGGGGGGGTTTGGAGTTAACTATGGCTACACCTTC.